The TCR beta chain under discussion was sequenced for a study of blood T cell repertoires in COVID-19. Across the study: Acute-phase and convalescent COVID-19 samples originated in the United States, Italy and Spain. The analysed material was cDNA or gDNA that came from T cells, B-cell-depleted T cells, or PBMCs.

Trimming at V came to 3 bases and at J to 4 bases, leaving 11 bases not matched to a gene. Germline V gene sequence: CDR1 SGHTA, CDR2 FQGNSA. CDR3 length equals 18 residues. Original analysis: Using reference gene primer amplification, nucleated cell counts were estimated. Repertoires were generated with immunoSEQ multiplex PCR, while TCRdb's copy carries only in-frame clones and drops some. That table is the source of V, J and clone size, and D and trimming were worked out from the DNA. Counted here are about 34,000 clones, around 77% occurring once; the ten biggest clones make up under 20%. This clonotype originated in a human donor in a cohort sampled during active COVID-19. The chain uses TRBV7-2 and TRBJ2-3; 12 nucleotides agree with TRBD2. Sequencing was performed on peripheral blood. CDR3 in amino acids: CASSFLRSSGGGPDTQYF. For the CDR3, the DNA is TGTGCCAGCAGCTTCCTTAGGTCTAGCGGGGGGGGACCAGATACGCAGTATTTT.